The 29 T cell receptor beta chains presented below share a single source sample, sequenced in a study of human T cells and chemical hapten exposure. TCRdb used MiXCR to reprocess the RACE reads, holding one entry per CDR3 protein. There are about 170,000 distinct CDR3 sequences in the sample; approximately 30% occur only once, and under 2.5% lies in the top ten. Sample time point: patch test 3, about 24 weeks after DPC sensitization. Specified treatment: therapeutic diphenylcyclopropenone sensitization with weekly scalp DPC. The sequences come from whole blood, collected in connection with sensitization to the hapten diphenylcyclopropenone (DPC). The receptors were gathered from a woman younger than 35 with alopecia areata. Some clones in this sample may be carry-over from other donors' samples.

The chain employs TRBV5-1 and TRBJ2-5; tentative D call: TRBD2 (6 bases). Germline V gives CDR1 SGHRS, CDR2 YFSETQ. V gave up 3 bases and J gave up 5 bases, with 17 bases separating them. This CDR3 is built from 15 residues. The CDR3 here is CASSSPGGVGETQYF. In DNA, the CDR3 is TGCGCCAGCAGCTCACCCGGGGGAGTGGGGGAGACCCAGTACTTC.

This chain uses TRBV7-2 with TRBJ1-1; 7 nucleotides align to TRBD1. After removal of 6 bases from V and 5 bases from J, the junction contained 6 bases not matched to a gene. Germline-derived CDR1 and CDR2 are SGHTA and FQGNSA. This CDR3 has 13 amino acids. This chain's CDR3 is CASRRDRRTEAFF. CDR3 in DNA: TGTGCCAGCAGACGGGACAGACGGACTGAAGCTTTCTTT.

This clonotype was seen just once. The CDR3 here is CASSQGWGAYNEQFF. CDR3 bases: TGCGCCAGCAGCCAAGGTTGGGGGGCCTACAATGAGCAGTTCTTC. The rearrangement uses TRBV4-3 and TRBJ2-1; a possible D gene is TRBD2 (6 bases). CDR1 is LGHNA and CDR2 is YSLEER in the germline V gene. The V end lost 1 base, the J end lost 2 bases, and 9 bases lay between the germline ends. This CDR3 spans 15 amino acids.

The chain uses TRBV5-5 and TRBJ1-2; D remains unclear. V gave up 0 bases and J gave up 8 bases, with 11 bases separating them. CDR3 size: 13 residues. CDR1 and CDR2 from the germline V gene are SGHKS and YYEKEE (reference sequence). CDR3 DNA: TGTGCCAGCAGCTTGGCAGACATTGGGGGCTACACCTTC. It translates to CASSLADIGGYTF. Based on the CDR3 plus reference TRBV5-5 and TRBJ1-2, the full variable domain is DAGVTQSPTHLIKTRGQQVTLRCSPISGHKSVSWYQQVLGQGPQFIFQYYEKEERGRGNFPDRFSARQFPNYSSELNVNALLLGDSALYLCASSLADIGGYTFGSGTRLTVV.

The genes are TRBV7-9 and TRBJ1-1; D unresolved. The CDR3 runs to 14 residues. Germline V gene sequence: CDR1 SEHNR, CDR2 FQNEAQ (reference sequence). V shed 6 bases and J shed 5 bases, with 16 bases lying between them. CDR3 sequence reads: CASSPDLPGTEAFF. CDR3 DNA: TGTGCCAGCAGTCCGGACCTTCCGGGGACTGAAGCTTTCTTT. Complete variable domain (other parts from reference TRBV7-9 and TRBJ1-1): DTGVSQNPRHKITKRGQNVTFRCDPISEHNRLYWYRQTLGQGPEFLTYFQNEAQLEKSRLLSDRFSAERPKGSFSTLEIQRTEQGDSAMYLCASSPDLPGTEAFFGQGTRLTVV.

The chain has TRBV10-3 and TRBJ1-1, with unresolved D. This CDR3 comprises 13 residues. V dropped 2 bases and J dropped 1 base, with 5 bases sitting between them. From germline, CDR1 is ENHRY and CDR2 SYGVKD. This chain's CDR3 is CAISERENTEAFF. The CDR3 bases are TGTGCCATCAGTGAGAGGGAGAACACTGAAGCTTTCTTT.

This rearrangement joins TRBV7-2 to TRBJ1-3; D may be TRBD1 (5 bases). The V end lost 5 bases, the J end lost 5 bases, and 16 bases lay between the germline ends. This CDR3 has 15 amino acids. Per germline, CDR1 SGHTA and CDR2 FQGNSA. CDR3 sequence (DNA): TGTGCCAGCAGCCTCGACAGAGGCCGACGAAACACCATATATTTT. It codes for CASSLDRGRRNTIYF.

This clonotype was recorded a few times. This chain connects TRBV6-2 or TRBV6-3 to TRBJ2-7, with 10 nucleotides matching TRBD1. V trimming: 4 bases; J trimming: 7 bases; junction bases outside the gene matches: 7. This CDR3 contains 14 residues. CDR1 and CDR2 from the germline V gene are MNHEY and SVGEGT. The CDR3 sequence: CASSSGTGAREQYF. CDR3 sequence (DNA): TGTGCCAGCAGTTCCGGGACAGGGGCACGGGAGCAGTACTTC.

This clonotype was detected only a few times. The chain couples TRBV27 to TRBJ1-1; 8 nucleotides match TRBD1. From germline, CDR1 is MNHEY and CDR2 SMNVEV (reference sequence). After removal of 4 bases from V and 3 bases from J, the junction contained 4 bases not matched to a gene. The CDR3 extends over 14 amino acids. The CDR3, as DNA: TGTGCCAGCAGTTCCAAGACAGGGGACACTGAAGCTTTCTTT. Amino acids: CASSSKTGDTEAFF.

J is TRBJ1-1 and V is TRBV7-9; 7 bases are a match to TRBD1. CDR1 and CDR2 (germline): SEHNR, FQNEAQ (reference sequence). The V segment lost 5 bases and the J segment 7 bases; nucleotides outside the gene matches: 7. The CDR3 has 13 amino acids. CDR3 sequence: CASSPGQAFEAFF. The CDR3 nucleotides read TGTGCCAGCAGCCCTGGACAGGCCTTTGAAGCTTTCTTT.

This clonotype occurred a few times. V is TRBV29-1 and J is TRBJ1-2; 10 bases align to TRBD1. Losses at the gene ends were 7 bases for V and 7 bases for J; bases not matched to a gene: 18. From germline, CDR1 is SQVTM and CDR2 ANQGSEA. This CDR3 region has 16 residues. The CDR3 DNA reads as TGCAGCGCCCTTGTCCCGGGACAGGGGCCGGCGGGTGGCTACACCTTC. It codes for CSALVPGQGPAGGYTF.

This clonotype was seen only a few times. This sequence joins TRBV7-2 and TRBJ1-2; TRBD1 matches at 7 bases. The CDR3 consists of 15 residues. In germline, CDR1 is SGHTA, CDR2 FQGNSA. V lost 11 bases, J lost 2 bases, and 14 bases stayed unmatched. The CDR3 region has the DNA TGTGCCGGACACCGGGACAGCCTTCTGAACTATGGCTACACCTTC. It encodes CAGHRDSLLNYGYTF.

This clonotype was seen a handful of times. This chain links TRBV11-2 with TRBJ2-5; the match to TRBD1 covers 7 bases. The CDR3 contains 15 residues. The V segment lost 5 bases and the J segment 2 bases; nucleotides outside the gene matches: 8. Germline CDR1 and CDR2: SGHAT and FQNNGV. Here the CDR3 reads CASSPRQGTQETQYF. The CDR3 coding sequence is TGTGCCAGCAGCCCCCGACAGGGAACGCAAGAGACCCAGTACTTC.

V and J are TRBV4-3 and TRBJ1-1; 7 nucleotides line up with TRBD1. Germline values: CDR1 LGHNA, CDR2 YSLEER. Unmatched junction bases numbered 7, after V lost 3 bases and J lost 6 bases. The CDR3 has 14 residues. CDR3 sequence (DNA): TGCGCCAGCAGCCAGCTAAGACAGGGCGCTGAAGCTTTCTTT. It is translated as CASSQLRQGAEAFF.

This clonotype is a singleton in its sample. This sequence joins TRBV7-2 and TRBJ2-3, with D possibly TRBD2 on 6 matching bases. Deletions cut 0 bases from V and 5 bases from J, with 6 bases between. Looked up from germline, CDR1 is SGHTA and CDR2 is FQGNSA. CDR3 length: 13 residues. The CDR3 DNA reads as TGTGCCAGCAGCTTAGCCGGGGGAGATACGCAGTATTTT. It translates to CASSLAGGDTQYF. Full variable domain (remainder filled in from reference TRBV7-2 and TRBJ2-3): GAGVSQSPSNKVTEKGKDVELRCDPISGHTALYWYRQSLGQGLEFLIYFQGNSAPDKSGLPSDRFSAERTGGSVSTLTIQRTQQEDSAVYLCASSLAGGDTQYFGPGTRLTVL.

As concerns this clonotype: Germline and junction disagree at one end, which may indicate a read error. This rearrangement joins TRBV7-7 to TRBJ2-2; 9 bases map to TRBD1. The length of the CDR3 is 15 residues. The germline V gene encodes CDR1 SSHAT and CDR2 FNYEAQ (reference sequence). CDR3 nucleotides: TGTGCTAGCAGCTTCTCCGGGACAGGGTCCGGGGAGCTGTTTTTT. As protein: CASSFSGTGSGELFF.

This clonotype was counted between two and nine times. CDR3 loop: CASSDLRGRGDTEAFF. The CDR3 nucleotides read TGTGCCAGCAGTGATCTGAGGGGCAGGGGGGACACTGAAGCTTTCTTT. The chain combines TRBV25-1 with TRBJ1-1; TRBD1 agrees at 7 bases. After removal of 3 bases from V and 3 bases from J, the junction contained 10 bases not matched to a gene. In germline, CDR1 is MGHDK, CDR2 SYGVNS. CDR3 length: 16 residues. Full variable domain (outside the CDR3, taken from reference TRBV25-1 and TRBJ1-1): EADIYQTPRYLVIGTGKKITLECSQTMGHDKMYWYQQDPGMELHLIHYSYGVNSTEKGDLSSESTVSRIRTEHFPLTLESARPSHTSQYLCASSDLRGRGDTEAFFGQGTRLTVV.

This clonotype has a handful of counts. The rearrangement joins TRBV9 to TRBJ1-1; possible D gene TRBD1, 5 bases. V was cut by 4 bases and J by 7 bases, with 14 bases left in between. Germline-derived CDR1 and CDR2 are SGDLS and YYNGEE. The CDR3 spans 13 residues. The CDR3 region has the DNA TGTGCCAGCAGCCCCCCGGCCACAGGTGAAGCTTTCTTT. This encodes CASSPPATGEAFF.

J is TRBJ2-5 and V is TRBV2; D could derive from TRBD1 or TRBD2 (5 bases each). V was clipped by 6 bases and J by 4 bases, with 18 bases between them. The CDR3 totals 15 residues. CDR1 and CDR2 from the germline V gene are SNHLY and FYNNEI. Here the CDR3 reads CASRPRQTRGETQYF. The DNA for the CDR3 is TGTGCCAGCAGACCTCGACAGACCCGGGGAGAGACCCAGTACTTC.

V gene TRBV7-2 combines with J gene TRBJ1-5; D is uncertain. The CDR3 totals 13 residues. CDR1 SGHTA and CDR2 FQGNSA come from the germline V gene. The V and J ends lost 0 bases and 3 bases respectively, with 3 bases between them. The CDR3 region is CASSLAYNQPQHF. The CDR3 nucleotides are TGTGCCAGCAGCTTAGCTTACAATCAGCCCCAGCATTTT.

This clonotype has a handful of counts. The rearrangement joins TRBV18 to TRBJ1-5, with 8 bases fitting TRBD1. V lost 3 bases and J lost 7; bases outside the gene matches: 14. Per the germline V gene, CDR1 is KGHSH and CDR2 is LQKENI. CDR3 length: 17 amino acids. This chain's CDR3 is CASSPQVAGQGGQPQHF. In DNA form, the CDR3 reads TGTGCCAGCTCACCGCAGGTTGCAGGACAGGGAGGGCAGCCCCAGCATTTT.

The chain is built from TRBV24-1 and TRBJ1-1, with 11 bases that match TRBD1. Germline CDR1 and CDR2: KGHDR and SFDVKD. The CDR3 totals 16 residues. The junction had 5 bases not matched to a gene; V was cut back by 4 bases and J by 2 bases. The CDR3 region is CATSDPDRGRNTEAFF. CDR3 nucleotides: TGTGCCACCAGTGACCCGGACAGGGGGCGAAACACTGAAGCTTTCTTT.

The chain couples TRBV7-2 to TRBJ2-7, with TRBD2 as a possible D gene (5 bases). This CDR3 has 14 amino acids. V was shortened by 5 bases and J by 3 bases, with 14 bases between the two germline ends. Germline V gene lookup returns CDR1 SGHTA and CDR2 FQGNSA. The CDR3 here is CASSPSGGGYEQYF. DNA for the CDR3: TGTGCCAGCAGCCCCTCGGGCGGAGGCTACGAGCAGTACTTC.

In its sample, this clonotype was seen many times. This sequence joins TRBV29-1 and TRBJ2-3; 10 bases are shared with TRBD2. CDR1 and CDR2 from the germline V gene are SQVTM and ANQGSEA. Trimming took 5 bases from V and 5 from J; bases not matched to a gene: 1. CDR3 length: 12 residues. Here the CDR3 reads CSVSSGGDTQYF. The CDR3 coding sequence is TGCAGCGTTTCTAGCGGGGGAGATACGCAGTATTTT.

The gene calls are TRBV9 and TRBJ2-3; TRBD1 matches 9 bases. Germline V gene lookup returns CDR1 SGDLS and CDR2 YYNGEE. CDR3 length equals 15 residues. V shed 0 bases, J shed 5 bases, and the junction held 4 bases outside the gene matches. The CDR3 sequence: CASSVAPDRGDTQYF. In DNA, the CDR3 is TGTGCCAGCAGCGTAGCTCCGGACAGGGGAGATACGCAGTATTTT.

This clonotype showed up just a few times. This rearrangement joins TRBV27 to TRBJ2-6; D is ambiguous. Trimming stripped 5 bases from V and 1 base from J, with 9 bases between. The germline V gene has CDR1 MNHEY and CDR2 SMNVEV (reference sequence). CDR3 length equals 15 residues. The CDR3 loop is CASSQTLSGANVLTF. The CDR3 DNA follows: TGTGCCAGCAGTCAGACACTGTCTGGGGCCAACGTCCTGACTTTC.

The rearrangement joins TRBV9 to TRBJ1-1; a possible D gene is TRBD1 (6 bases). Per the germline V gene, CDR1 is SGDLS and CDR2 is YYNGEE. This CDR3 is 11 amino acids long. The V end lost 3 bases, the J end lost 7 bases, and 7 bases lay between the germline ends. This chain's CDR3 is CASSGRGEAFF. CDR3 bases: TGTGCCAGCAGCGGCAGGGGTGAAGCTTTCTTT.

The CDR3 loop reads CSAPSGRRHNEQFF. CDR3 sequence (DNA): TGCAGCGCACCAAGCGGGAGGAGACACAATGAGCAGTTCTTC. The chain uses TRBV29-1 and TRBJ2-1; 9 nucleotides align to TRBD2. The CDR3 spans 14 residues. Germline V gives CDR1 SQVTM, CDR2 ANQGSEA. The V segment lost 7 bases and the J segment 5 bases; nucleotides outside the gene matches: 9.

The chain recombines TRBV4-1 with TRBJ2-6; TRBD1 agrees at 9 bases. The CDR3 has 19 amino acids. Germline assignment: CDR1 MGHRA and CDR2 YSYEKL. V dropped 0 bases and J dropped 3; count of bases not matched to a gene: 9. The CDR3 nucleotides are TGCGCCAGCAGCCAAGAGTCAGGACAGGGGATTCGTGGGGCCAACGTCCTGACTTTC. This translates into CASSQESGQGIRGANVLTF.